Below are 10 T cell receptor beta chains sequenced from a single sample in a study of blood T cell repertoires in COVID-19 (dated by TCRdb to 2019 to 2021). To prepare the library, the immunoSEQ multiplex PCR assay was applied. TCRdb obtained this table from immuneACCESS and retained in-frame rearrangements with V and J assigned. These tables miss some clones; where compared with another copy, unresolved V genes account for less than half of the shortfall, and the remainder is unexplained. In this sample the table shows some 180,000 clones, 70% to 85% of which occur a single time. The ten largest clonotypes hold 4% to 6.5% of the sample. The sample was PBMCs or T cells enriched from blood (not recorded which). The receptors stem from a woman aged 60 to 75 with acute COVID-19.

As to this clone: The sample contains more than one DNA sequence encoding this CDR3. The chain joins TRBV4-1 to TRBJ1-2; 8 nucleotides match TRBD1. The CDR3 totals 14 residues. CDR1 and CDR2 (germline): MGHRA, YSYEKL. Trimming at V came to 4 bases and at J to 5 bases, leaving 6 bases not matched to a gene. As DNA, the CDR3 is TGCGCCAGCAGCCCCGACAGGGGAGGGTATGGCTACACCTTC. It encodes CASSPDRGGYGYTF.

Of note for this clone: A junction boundary mismatches the germline segment, possibly from a read error. This chain joins TRBV24-1 and TRBJ2-5; tentatively, D is TRBD2 (6 bases). Germline CDR1 and CDR2: KGHDR and SFDVKD. The length of the CDR3 is 16 residues. The CDR3 sequence: CATSYLASAADETQYF. The CDR3 region has the DNA TGTGCCACCAGTTATTTGGCTAGCGCTGCAGACGAGACCCAGTACTTC.

The chain employs TRBV5-1 and TRBJ2-3; 8 nucleotides line up with TRBD1. Unmatched junction bases numbered 5, after V lost 0 bases and J lost 5 bases. The CDR3 runs 15 residues. Germline V gene lookup returns CDR1 SGHRS and CDR2 YFSETQ. CDR3 amino acids: CASSLGQGYGDTQYF. CDR3 coding DNA: TGCGCCAGCAGCTTGGGACAGGGGTATGGAGATACGCAGTATTTT. Drawing the rest from reference TRBV5-1 and TRBJ2-3, the complete variable domain is KAGVTQTPRYLIKTRGQQVTLSCSPISGHRSVSWYQQTPGQGLQFLFEYFSETQRNKGNFPGRFSGRQFSNSRSEMNVSTLELGDSALYLCASSLGQGYGDTQYFGPGTRLTVL.

The chain has TRBV24-1 and TRBJ1-5; tentatively, D is TRBD1 (6 bases). This CDR3 has 14 residues. Trimming took off 5 bases at V and 6 bases at J, with 13 bases between the two ends. The germline gives CDR1 KGHDR, CDR2 SFDVKD. The CDR3 loop reads CATSGNRDRQPQHF. CDR3 in DNA: TGTGCCACCAGTGGAAACAGGGATCGTCAGCCCCAGCATTTT.

The chain combines TRBV7-8 with TRBJ2-3; 13 bases align to TRBD2. CDR1 is SGHVS, CDR2 FQNEAQ, per germline. The CDR3 extends over 15 amino acids. V lost 7 bases, J lost 5 bases, and 6 bases stayed unmatched. In DNA form, the CDR3 reads TGTGCCAGCACCCAGACTAGCGGGAGGAAAGATACGCAGTATTTT. Protein product: CASTQTSGRKDTQYF.

In the case of this clone: The same CDR3 is also encoded by other DNA sequences in this sample. V usage is TRBV14 and J usage is TRBJ2-3; tentatively, D is TRBD2 (6 bases). The CDR3 sequence is 14 residues long. Germline lookup yields CDR1 SGHDN and CDR2 FVKESK. Trimming left V 3 bases short and J 1 base short, with 8 bases between. DNA for the CDR3: TGTGCCAGCAGCCAGCGGGAACGCACAGATACGCAGTATTTT. It is translated as CASSQRERTDTQYF.

This chain joins TRBV7-9 and TRBJ2-3; no firm D call. The CDR3 consists of 12 residues. The V gene lost 5 bases and the J gene lost 12 bases, with 15 bases spanning the gap. Germline CDR1 reads SEHNR; CDR2 reads FQNEAQ (reference sequence). The CDR3: CASSLTSGPQYF. CDR3 DNA sequence: TGTGCCAGCAGCCTTACCTCTGGCCCTCAGTATTTT.

V and J are TRBV20-1 and TRBJ2-3; D possibly corresponds to TRBD2 (6 bases). Germline CDR1 and CDR2: DFQATT and SNEGSKA (reference sequence). The ends were cut back, 6 bases at V and 5 bases at J, with 9 bases in the middle. The CDR3 loop spans 11 amino acids. CDR3 loop: CSAFGGDTQYF. The CDR3 DNA reads TGCAGTGCATTCGGGGGAGATACGCAGTATTTT.

The chain couples TRBV12-3 or TRBV12-4 to TRBJ2-3; weak D call: TRBD1 (6 bases). This CDR3 is built from 13 residues. With 3 bases removed from V and 6 bases from J, the gap between germline ends came to 10 bases. The CDR3 loop reads CASSFYREDTQYF. DNA of the CDR3: TGTGCCAGCAGTTTCTACAGGGAGGATACGCAGTATTTT.

J is TRBJ1-1 and V is TRBV7-7, with no clear D. This CDR3 comprises 14 residues. V was pared by 5 bases and J by 3 bases, with 13 bases between. Germline V gives CDR1 SSHAT, CDR2 FNYEAQ (reference sequence). The CDR3 coding sequence is TGTGCCAGCAGCCCCCTTGTCCGTGACACTGAAGCTTTCTTT. This sequence encodes CASSPLVRDTEAFF.